This TCR delta chain was sequenced during a study of DNA immune sequencing with unique molecular identifiers (TCRdb year 2020). About the full investigation: Immunomagnetic cell separation was used to enrich gammadelta T cells from buffy coats, and the genomic DNA of the enriched gammadelta T cells was sequenced. Fluorescence-activated cell sorting was used to enrich gammadelta T cells from the PBMC of some eleven healthy individuals. For the enriched versus non-enriched comparison, about 96 ng enriched gammadelta T-cell DNA and about 1.1 ug non-enriched PBMC DNA were sequenced. The study developed and validated an ultrasensitive DNA-based TRD repertoire sequencing method using PCR-introduced unique molecular identifiers. Validation of the method was performed on synthetic reference molecules and on blood samples from healthy individuals. Donors were healthy individuals, with fewer than 11 donors profiled from sorted peripheral blood gammadelta T cells. General conclusions and limits of the study: Variation in TRD repertoire diversity was observed between healthy donors, with several donors found to be highly oligoclonal, in that the top 5 clonotypes exceeded half of productive molecules. Novel TRD sequences not targeted by the primers cannot be detected with the primer-based approach.

The sample holds a few counts of this clone. Its antigen remains unidentified. No much larger clone exists at a distance of one base, and base qualities are not known. Receptors were amplified or captured by multiplex PCR. A 32-plex assay, with primers for all 8 TRDV and 4 TRDJ genes spanning the CDR3, was used to amplify the genomic DNA. A 12-nucleotide UMI was added during roughly 3 barcoding PCR cycles, followed by a second PCR with Illumina adapter primers. AMPure XP beads were used for library purification, and library quality was checked on a Fragment Analyzer with the HS NGS Fragment kit. The sequencing was run with an Illumina MiniSeq mid-output kit, including 20% PhiX, and 150 cycles of paired-end reads. The paper's data handling went like this. Reads were processed with MIGEC version 1.2.9 to group reads by UMI and build error-corrected consensus sequences. Modified VDJtools version 1.2.1 scripts and the tcR R package were used for post-processing. Identical DNA sequences were merged into single rows after TCRdb reprocessed the public reads with CATT. In this record, the V and J calls reflect TCRdb's handling and not the investigators' own analysis. The sample table holds 2,000 to 3,000 delta-chain clones, of which 8.4% were seen once. In total, the top ten clones hold 45% to 55% of the sample.

The material sequenced was gamma-delta T cells enriched from blood buffy coat, or unenriched PBMCs (not recorded which). This receptor was identified in a human donor in good health.

DNA sequence: TGTGCCTGTGTCGATAACGGTAAACTCATCTTT. Protein translation: CACVDNGKLIF. The rearrangement joined TRDV2 to TRDJ1, with the D segment identity uncertain. The CDR3 runs 11 residues from the cysteine to the phenylalanine. Of the read, only the CDR3 DNA is kept; its 33 bases are in frame from base 1. Trimming removed 5 bases from V and 7 bases from J, leaving 10 bases between the germline ends. The germline V gene yields GEAIGNYY for CDR1 and EKD for CDR2.